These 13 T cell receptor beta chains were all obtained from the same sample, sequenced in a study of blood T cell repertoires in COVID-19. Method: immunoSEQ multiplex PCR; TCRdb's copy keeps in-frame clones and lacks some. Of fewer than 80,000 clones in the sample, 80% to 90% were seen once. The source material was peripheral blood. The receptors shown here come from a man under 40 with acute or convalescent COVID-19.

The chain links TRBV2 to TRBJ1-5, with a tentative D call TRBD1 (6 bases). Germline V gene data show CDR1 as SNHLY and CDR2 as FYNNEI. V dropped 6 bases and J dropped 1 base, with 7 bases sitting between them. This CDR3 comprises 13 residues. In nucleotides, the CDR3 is TGTGCCAGCAGGGGGGCAAGCAATCAGCCCCAGCATTTT. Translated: CASRGASNQPQHF.

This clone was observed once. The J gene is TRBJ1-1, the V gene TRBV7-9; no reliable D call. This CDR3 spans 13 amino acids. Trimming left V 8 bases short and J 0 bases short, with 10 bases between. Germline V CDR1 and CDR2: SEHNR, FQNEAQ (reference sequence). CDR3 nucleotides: TGTGCCAGCTTAGAGTTTGTGAACACTGAAGCTTTCTTT. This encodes CASLEFVNTEAFF.

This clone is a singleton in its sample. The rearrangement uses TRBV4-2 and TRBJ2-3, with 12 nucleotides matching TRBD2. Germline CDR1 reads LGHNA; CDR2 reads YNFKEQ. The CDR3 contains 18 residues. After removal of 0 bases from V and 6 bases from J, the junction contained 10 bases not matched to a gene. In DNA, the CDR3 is TGTGCCAGCAGCCAAGATCGCTCGGCTAGCGGGGGGGAGGATACGCAGTATTTT. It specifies CASSQDRSASGGEDTQYF.

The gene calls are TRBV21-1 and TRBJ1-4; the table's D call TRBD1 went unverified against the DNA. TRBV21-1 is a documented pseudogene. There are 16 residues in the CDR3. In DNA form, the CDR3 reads TGTGCCAGCAGCCCCCTCCCGGGACACCACAATGAAAAACTGTTTTTT. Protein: CASSPLPGHHNEKLFF.

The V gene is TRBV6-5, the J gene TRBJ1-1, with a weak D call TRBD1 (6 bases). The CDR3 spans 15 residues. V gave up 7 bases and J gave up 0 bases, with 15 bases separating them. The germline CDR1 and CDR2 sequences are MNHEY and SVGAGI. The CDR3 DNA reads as TGTGCCAGCAAAGGTGGGGGACACTTGAACACTGAAGCTTTCTTT. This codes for CASKGGGHLNTEAFF.

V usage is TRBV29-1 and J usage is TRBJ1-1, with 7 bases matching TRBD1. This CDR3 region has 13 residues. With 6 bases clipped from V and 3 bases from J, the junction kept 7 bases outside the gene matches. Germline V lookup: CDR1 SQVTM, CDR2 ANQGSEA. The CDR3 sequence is CSVQTGRYTEAFF. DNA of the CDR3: TGCAGCGTCCAGACAGGGAGGTACACTGAAGCTTTCTTT.

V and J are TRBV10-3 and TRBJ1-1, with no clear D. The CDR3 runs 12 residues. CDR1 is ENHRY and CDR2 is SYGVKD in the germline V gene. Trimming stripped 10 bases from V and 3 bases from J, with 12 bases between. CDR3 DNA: TGTGCCAGTGCGGGATGGTACACTGAAGCTTTCTTT. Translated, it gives CASAGWYTEAFF.

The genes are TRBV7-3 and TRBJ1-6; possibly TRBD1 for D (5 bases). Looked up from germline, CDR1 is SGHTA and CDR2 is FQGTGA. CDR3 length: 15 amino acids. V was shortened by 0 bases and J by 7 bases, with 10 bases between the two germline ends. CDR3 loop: CASSLTGRENSPLHF. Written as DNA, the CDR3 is TGTGCCAGCAGCTTAACCGGCAGGGAAAATTCACCCCTCCACTTT.

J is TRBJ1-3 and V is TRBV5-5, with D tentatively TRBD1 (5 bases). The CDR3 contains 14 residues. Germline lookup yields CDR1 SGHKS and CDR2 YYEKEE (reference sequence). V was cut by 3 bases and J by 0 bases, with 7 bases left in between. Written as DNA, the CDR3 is TGTGCCAGCAGCTACGGGGGCTCTGGAAACACCATATATTTT. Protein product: CASSYGGSGNTIYF. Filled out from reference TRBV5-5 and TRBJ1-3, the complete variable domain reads DAGVTQSPTHLIKTRGQQVTLRCSPISGHKSVSWYQQVLGQGPQFIFQYYEKEERGRGNFPDRFSARQFPNYSSELNVNALLLGDSALYLCASSYGGSGNTIYFGEGSWLTVV.

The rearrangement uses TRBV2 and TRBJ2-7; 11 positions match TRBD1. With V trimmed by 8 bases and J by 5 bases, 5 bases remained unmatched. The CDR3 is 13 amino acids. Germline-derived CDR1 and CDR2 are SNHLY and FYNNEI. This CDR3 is CASGDRGRNEQYF. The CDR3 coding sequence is TGTGCCAGCGGGGACAGGGGGAGGAACGAGCAGTACTTC.

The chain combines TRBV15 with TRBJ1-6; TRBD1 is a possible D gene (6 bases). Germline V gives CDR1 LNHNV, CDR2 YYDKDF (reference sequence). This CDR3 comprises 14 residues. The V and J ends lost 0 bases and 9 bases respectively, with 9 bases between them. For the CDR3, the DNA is TGTGCCACCAGCAGAGATAACAGGGTTTCACCCCTCCACTTT. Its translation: CATSRDNRVSPLHF.

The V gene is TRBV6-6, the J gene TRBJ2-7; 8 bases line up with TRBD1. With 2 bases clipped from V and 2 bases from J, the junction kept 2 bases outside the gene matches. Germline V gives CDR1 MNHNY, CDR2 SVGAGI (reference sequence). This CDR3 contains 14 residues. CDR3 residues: CASSYRTGPYEQYF. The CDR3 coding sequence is TGTGCCAGCAGTTACCGGACAGGGCCCTACGAGCAGTACTTC.

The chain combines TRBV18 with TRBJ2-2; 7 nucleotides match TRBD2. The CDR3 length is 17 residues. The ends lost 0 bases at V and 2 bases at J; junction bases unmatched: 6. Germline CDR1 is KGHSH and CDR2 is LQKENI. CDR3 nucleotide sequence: TGTGCCAGCTCACCACCGCCGGGGGGTTTTAACACCGGGGAGCTGTTTTTT. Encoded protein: CASSPPPGGFNTGELFF. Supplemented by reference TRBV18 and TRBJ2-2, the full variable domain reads NAGVMQNPRHLVRRRGQEARLRCSPMKGHSHVYWYRQLPEEGLKFMVYLQKENIIDESGMPKERFSAEFPKEGPSILRIQQVVRGDSAAYFCASSPPPGGFNTGELFFGEGSRLTVL.